These 15 T cell receptor beta chains were all obtained from the same sample, sequenced in a study of CD8 T cells in ankylosing spondylitis. Each CDR3 protein gets one entry after TCRdb re-called the 5' RACE reads with MiXCR. This table has a few hundred thousand distinct CDR3 sequences, 20% appearing once. The source material was blood, either unsorted or a sorted T cell fraction (not recorded which). The receptors originated from a male donor with ankylosing spondylitis or in good health (not recorded which).

The rearrangement uses TRBV3-1 and TRBJ2-1, with 14 positions matching TRBD2. Germline trimming cut 3 bases from V and 2 bases from J; bases unmatched to any gene: 12. This CDR3 is built from 20 residues. Germline values: CDR1 LGHDT, CDR2 YNNKEL (reference sequence). CDR3 protein: CASSHPPGTSGSRTYNEQFF. CDR3 DNA: TGTGCCAGCAGCCACCCCCCAGGGACTAGCGGGAGTAGGACCTACAATGAGCAGTTCTTC.

This clonotype was seen repeatedly, ten times or more. This chain joins TRBV9 and TRBJ1-2; possibly TRBD1 for D (5 bases). The V end was cut by 3 bases, the J end by 7 bases, with 16 bases between. CDR3 size: 14 residues. In germline, CDR1 is SGDLS, CDR2 YYNGEE. CDR3 coding DNA: TGTGCCAGCAGCGCTGGGACGGACTATGGTGGCTACACCTTC. Translating gives CASSAGTDYGGYTF.

In this sample, this clonotype turned up many times. The chain has TRBV24-1 and TRBJ2-1, with 14 bases lining up with TRBD2. V gave up 3 bases and J gave up 4 bases; unmatched junction bases: 4. This CDR3 comprises 17 residues. Germline V gives CDR1 KGHDR, CDR2 SFDVKD. The CDR3 region is CATSDPGLAGGYNEQFF. CDR3 in DNA: TGTGCCACCAGTGATCCAGGACTAGCGGGGGGTTACAATGAGCAGTTCTTC.

The chain is built from TRBV5-1 and TRBJ1-1, with a tentative D call TRBD1 (5 bases). Trimming cost V 0 bases and J 5 bases, with 14 bases left between them. CDR1 is SGHRS, CDR2 YFSETQ, per germline. The CDR3 is made up of 15 amino acids. This CDR3 is CASSLETGEGTEAFF. DNA for the CDR3: TGCGCCAGCAGCTTGGAGACGGGGGAGGGGACTGAAGCTTTCTTT.

Here the CDR3 DNA reads TGTGCCAGCAGCACAGGGTGGGCCAACGTCCTGACTTTC. Translated, it gives CASSTGWANVLTF. The V gene is TRBV12-3 or TRBV12-4, the J gene TRBJ2-6; perhaps TRBD1 as D (6 bases). V gave up 6 bases and J gave up 5 bases, with 8 bases separating them. The CDR3 loop spans 13 amino acids.

This sequence joins TRBV5-1 and TRBJ2-5, with 8 bases aligning to TRBD2. The CDR3 is made up of 15 amino acids. Germline V lookup: CDR1 SGHRS, CDR2 YFSETQ. Trimming took 7 bases from V and 2 from J; bases not matched to a gene: 10. The DNA for the CDR3 is TGCGCCAGCGGCCGGGGACTAGTCGATCAAGAGACCCAGTACTTC. It yields the protein CASGRGLVDQETQYF.

This chain connects TRBV5-6 to TRBJ2-2; D is ambiguous. The V gene lost 0 bases and the J gene lost 7 bases, with 10 bases spanning the gap. The CDR3 loop spans 14 amino acids. Germline values: CDR1 SGHDT, CDR2 YYEEEE. In DNA, the CDR3 is TGTGCCAGCAGCTTGGCGCCGTCGGTCGGGGAGCTGTTTTTT. Translating it yields CASSLAPSVGELFF.

This clonotype was seen only once. One end of the junction is discordant with germline, which a read error may explain. This chain connects TRBV9 to TRBJ2-1; TRBD2 is a possible D gene (6 bases). The germline CDR1 and CDR2 sequences are SGDLS and YYNGEE. The CDR3 extends over 15 amino acids. In DNA form, the CDR3 reads TGTGTCAGCAGCGTAGTCGGAGGGACCGGGAATGAGCAGTTCTTC. Translation: CVSSVVGGTGNEQFF. Full variable domain (remainder filled in from reference TRBV9 and TRBJ2-1): DSGVTQTPKHLITATGQRVTLRCSPRSGDLSVYWYQQSLDQGLQFLIQYYNGEERAKGNILERFSAQQFPDLHSELNLSSLELGDSALYFCVSSVVGGTGNEQFFGPGTRLTVL.

The chain is built from TRBV6-5 and TRBJ1-2; 9 nucleotides line up with TRBD1. From germline, CDR1 is MNHEY and CDR2 SVGAGI. This CDR3 comprises 18 residues. J gave up 4 bases and V 1 base, and 13 bases lay outside the gene matches. CDR3 residues: CASSYWGTGGAAGYGYTF. The CDR3 nucleotides read TGTGCCAGCAGTTACTGGGGTACAGGGGGCGCGGCGGGCTATGGCTACACCTTC.

This clonotype was seen more than once but under ten times. This rearrangement joins TRBV5-1 to TRBJ2-7; D is unclear. The V gene lost 1 base and the J gene lost 4 bases, with 9 bases spanning the gap. Looked up from germline, CDR1 is SGHRS and CDR2 is YFSETQ. There are 13 residues in the CDR3. CDR3 sequence (DNA): TGCGCCAGCAGCTTGTTACCGTCTTACGAGCAGTACGTC. Translated, it gives CASSLLPSYEQYV.

Note on this clonotype: Mismatch with germline at one junction end may stem from a read error. The chain carries TRBV10-3 and TRBJ2-3; 9 bases align to TRBD1. CDR1 is ENHRY, CDR2 SYGVKD, per germline. The CDR3 runs 15 residues. The CDR3 nucleotides read TGTGCCATCGGTGAGTCTGACAGGGGGACAGATACGCAGTATTTT. Translation gives CAIGESDRGTDTQYF.

The V call is TRBV20-1, the J call TRBJ1-4; D remains ambiguous. V was pared by 6 bases and J by 2 bases, with 10 bases between. The CDR3 consists of 13 residues. Germline CDR1 DFQATT, CDR2 SNEGSKA (reference sequence). This CDR3 is CSARRATNEKLFF. The CDR3 DNA reads TGCAGTGCCCGGAGGGCGACTAATGAAAAACTGTTTTTT.

The chain joins TRBV4-2 to TRBJ2-2; tentative D call: TRBD1 (7 bases). Germline V gives CDR1 LGHNA, CDR2 YNFKEQ. CDR3 length: 20 amino acids. V lost 1 base and J lost 4, with 25 bases in between. CDR3 sequence reads: CASSQVFGGSMGQLTGELFF. CDR3 in DNA: TGTGCCAGCAGCCAAGTTTTTGGAGGGTCGATGGGACAGCTCACCGGGGAGCTGTTTTTT.

CDR3 nucleotides: TGCGCCAGCAGCTCCGGACAAGACACTGAAGCTTTCTTT. Protein product: CASSSGQDTEAFF. The chain recombines TRBV5-1 with TRBJ1-1; weak D call: TRBD1 (5 bases). V lost 3 bases, J lost 3 bases, and 9 bases lay in between. Per the germline V gene, CDR1 is SGHRS and CDR2 is YFSETQ. CDR3 length: 13 residues.

The J gene is TRBJ1-2, the V gene TRBV12-3 or TRBV12-4; no reliable D call. CDR3 length: 15 amino acids. The V end was cut by 0 bases, the J end by 8 bases, with 16 bases between. CDR3 in DNA: TGTGCCAGCAGTTTAGCCGTGTCCGGGAACCCGGGCTACACCTTC. This translates into CASSLAVSGNPGYTF.